This T cell receptor (beta chain) was identified during a study of T cells in Graves' hyperthyroidism and ophthalmopathy. Trimming took off 8 bases at V and 3 bases at J, with 14 bases between the two ends. The CDR3 loop spans 15 amino acids. Germline CDR1 reads MNHNS; CDR2 reads SASEGT. The study's findings and limits: Blood also contained most expanded thyroid clonotypes above 0.001. The model forecast ophthalmopathy, anticipating it by a median 6.5 months before onset.

Researchers took RNA transcripts and amplified the TCR beta CDR3 regions from them. An initial round of RT-PCR targeting the TCR CDR3 relied on the HTBI primer set. TCRdb called the multiplex PCR reads again in MiXCR, with one record for every CDR3 protein. Here the sample spans a few hundred thousand distinct CDR3 sequences, roughly 20% being singletons. Any patient presenting with uncontrolled infection, other autoimmune disease, pregnancy or lactation was left out. On this clonotype: Its specificity is unknown. Just one base apart from a much larger clone, this may be a read error.

The J gene is TRBJ2-6, the V gene TRBV6-1; possibly TRBD1 for D (5 bases). The sequence came from a man between 18 and 35 years old with Graves' hyperthyroidism. The sequenced material came from blood. The CDR3 sequence: CASCSPRDGANVLTF. The CDR3 region has the DNA TGTGCCAGCTGTAGCCCCAGGGATGGGGCCAACGTCCTGACTTTC.